This paragraph covers one T cell receptor beta chain sequence. The target antigen is unknown. CDR1 is SEHNR, CDR2 FQNEAQ, per germline (reference sequence). The CDR3 contains 12 residues. V lost 5 bases, J lost 2 bases, and 6 bases lay in between. This table comes from immunoSEQ multiplex PCR, and its TCRdb copy is limited to in-frame clones, with some not included. The sample carries 5,500 to 8,500 clones, under 95% recorded once. This sample is drawn from a study of regulatory and conventional T cells in RAG deficiency. Regulatory T cells were sorted from blood as CD4+ CD25-high CD127-low cells. Regarding the study as a whole: Omenn patients showed >90% Treg-Tconv overlap and shorter CDR3 lengths. RAG-deficient patients showed markedly lower Shannon entropy and higher Simpson indices than control T-cell subsets.

These data were also filed under a second study, of regulatory T cells. That source adds: The primer mix had 52 TRBV and 13 TRBJ primers.

Sequencing was carried out using CD127- CD25+ CD4+ Tregs sorted from blood. This sequence was found in a human donor in good health. This chain uses TRBV7-9 with TRBJ1-2; D remains ambiguous. DNA for the CDR3: TGTGCCAGCAGCCTATCAAACTATGGCTACACCTTC. The encoded protein is CASSLSNYGYTF. Complete variable domain (other parts from reference TRBV7-9 and TRBJ1-2): DTGVSQNPRHKITKRGQNVTFRCDPISEHNRLYWYRQTLGQGPEFLTYFQNEAQLEKSRLLSDRFSAERPKGSFSTLEIQRTEQGDSAMYLCASSLSNYGYTFGSGTRLTVV.